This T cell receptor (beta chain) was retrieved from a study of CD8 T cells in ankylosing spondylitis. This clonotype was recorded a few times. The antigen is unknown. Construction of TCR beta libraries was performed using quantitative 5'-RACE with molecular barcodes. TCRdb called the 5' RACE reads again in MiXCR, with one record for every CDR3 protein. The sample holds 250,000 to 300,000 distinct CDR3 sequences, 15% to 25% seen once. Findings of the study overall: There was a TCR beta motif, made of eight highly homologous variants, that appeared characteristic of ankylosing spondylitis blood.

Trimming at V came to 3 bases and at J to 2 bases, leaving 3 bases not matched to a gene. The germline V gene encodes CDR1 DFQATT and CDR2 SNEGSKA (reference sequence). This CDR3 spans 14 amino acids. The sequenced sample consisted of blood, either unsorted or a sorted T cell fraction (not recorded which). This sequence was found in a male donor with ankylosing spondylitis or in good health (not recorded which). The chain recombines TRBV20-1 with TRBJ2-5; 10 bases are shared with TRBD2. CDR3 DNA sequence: TGCAGTGCTAGCGGACTAGCGGATCAAGAGACCCAGTACTTC. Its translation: CSASGLADQETQYF.